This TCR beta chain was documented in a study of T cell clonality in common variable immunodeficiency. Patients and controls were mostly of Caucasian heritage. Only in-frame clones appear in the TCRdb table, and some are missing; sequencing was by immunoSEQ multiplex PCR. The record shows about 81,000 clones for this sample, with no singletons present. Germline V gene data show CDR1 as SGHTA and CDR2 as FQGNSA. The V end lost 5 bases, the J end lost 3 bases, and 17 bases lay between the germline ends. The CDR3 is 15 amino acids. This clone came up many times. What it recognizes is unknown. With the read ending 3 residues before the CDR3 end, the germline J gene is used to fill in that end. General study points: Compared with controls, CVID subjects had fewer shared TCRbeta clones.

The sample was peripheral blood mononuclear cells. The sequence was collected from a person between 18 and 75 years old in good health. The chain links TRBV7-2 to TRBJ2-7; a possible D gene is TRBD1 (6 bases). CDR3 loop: CASSPSTGHYYEQYF. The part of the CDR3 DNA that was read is TGTGCCAGCAGCCCGTCAACGGGACACTACTACGAG.